The source of this T cell receptor beta chain is a study of molecular identifiers for immune sequencing clone quantification. Study at large: Replicate RNA from roughly 20,000 or 100,000 naive CD8 T cells formed five aliquots; four were sequenced. Notes on the study in general: Underestimation of highly expanded clone sizes could arise where identical TCR molecules share a barcode. For effector cells, clones above 20 RNA copies held over 97% of molecules; for naive cells, under 1%.

This clonotype was observed many times. Its specificity is unknown. Libraries for naive CD8 T cells, which were made from 20,000 to 1,000,000 sorted cells, drew on 10%, 30% or 50% of the RNA. One entry per CDR3 protein, called by TCRdb with MiXCR from the PCR reads. The table has roughly 320,000 distinct CDR3 sequences, 20% to 25% seen once; the top ten hold 0.81%. V lost 4 bases and J lost 14, with 26 bases in between. The CDR3 runs 15 residues. Germline V lookup: CDR1 DFQATT, CDR2 SNEGSKA (reference sequence). The chain couples TRBV20-1 to TRBJ1-4; D gene ambiguous. Material for sequencing was naive CD8+ T cells from blood, with Jurkat cell RNA spiked in. Subset indicated: FACS-sorted CD8+CD4-CCR7+CD45RA+ naive T cells. This clonotype was sampled from a human donor in good health. Some libraries in this study had Jurkat cell RNA spiked in. The CDR3 loop reads CSATGPDHFGLELFF. The DNA for the CDR3 is TGCAGTGCTACTGGGCCTGACCATTTTGGACTCGAGCTGTTTTTT.